Listed below are T cell receptor beta chains from one sample, sequenced in a study of CD8+CD57+ T cells in acquired aplastic anemia. Using its own MiXCR run on the reads, TCRdb lists one record per CDR3 protein. The sample has roughly 130,000 distinct CDR3 sequences; 48% are singletons. Specimen: sorted CD4+, CD8+, or CD8+CD57+ T cells (not recorded which) from PBMCs. These receptors all stem from a human donor in good health, serving as a control. Both conserved end residues are part of each CDR3. A D gene is named only where the DNA matches it firmly.

cdr3_aa: CASSEMQGPYGYTF; d_call: .; v_call: TRBV6-1; j_call: TRBJ1-2
cdr3_aa: CAISEPKGVSEQYF; d_call: .; v_call: TRBV10-3; j_call: TRBJ2-7
cdr3_aa: CASSPYGTSEAFF; d_call: .; v_call: TRBV18; j_call: TRBJ1-1
cdr3_aa: CASSDLAASYEQYF; d_call: TRBD2; v_call: TRBV10-2; j_call: TRBJ2-7
cdr3_aa: CSVSTWGKSYEQYF; d_call: .; v_call: TRBV20-1; j_call: TRBJ2-7
cdr3_aa: CASSDSTRTSGNTIYF; d_call: .; v_call: TRBV25-1; j_call: TRBJ1-3
cdr3_aa: CAGKWQGSNSPLHF; d_call: .; v_call: TRBV6-1; j_call: TRBJ1-6
cdr3_aa: CASSGSPSSYEQYF; d_call: .; v_call: TRBV25-1; j_call: TRBJ2-7
cdr3_aa: CASLTGGASSGDTQYF; d_call: TRBD1; v_call: TRBV6-1; j_call: TRBJ2-3
cdr3_aa: CASSLHRDRGNTIYF; d_call: .; v_call: TRBV9; j_call: TRBJ1-3
cdr3_aa: CSAARTDTEAFF; d_call: .; v_call: TRBV20-1; j_call: TRBJ1-1
cdr3_aa: CASSRGGITDTQYF; d_call: .; v_call: TRBV6-1; j_call: TRBJ2-3
cdr3_aa: CSVVGTANTEAFF; d_call: TRBD1; v_call: TRBV29-1; j_call: TRBJ1-1
cdr3_aa: CASSEYTAGPFQETQYF; d_call: .; v_call: TRBV25-1; j_call: TRBJ2-5
cdr3_aa: CATSREQNTEAFF; d_call: .; v_call: TRBV15; j_call: TRBJ1-1
cdr3_aa: CATGQGASLYF; d_call: TRBD1; v_call: TRBV10-3; j_call: TRBJ2-7
cdr3_aa: CASSPGQGSAKLFF; d_call: TRBD1; v_call: TRBV19; j_call: TRBJ1-4
cdr3_aa: CASSLSRQAYGYTF; d_call: .; v_call: TRBV27; j_call: TRBJ1-2
cdr3_aa: CASSGTGGDEQYF; d_call: TRBD1; v_call: TRBV25-1; j_call: TRBJ2-7
cdr3_aa: CASSAEQYF; d_call: .; v_call: TRBV19; j_call: TRBJ2-7
cdr3_aa: CASSFFGRRDYEQYF; d_call: .; v_call: TRBV25-1; j_call: TRBJ2-7
cdr3_aa: CSAPGGAGTDTQYF; d_call: TRBD1; v_call: TRBV20-1; j_call: TRBJ2-3
cdr3_aa: CASSRDRDYLHF; d_call: TRBD1; v_call: TRBV18; j_call: TRBJ1-6
cdr3_aa: CASSQGDSKFYGYTF; d_call: TRBD1; v_call: TRBV4-1; j_call: TRBJ1-2
cdr3_aa: CASSSDGYNEQLF; d_call: .; v_call: TRBV2; j_call: TRBJ2-1
cdr3_aa: CAIKPGASYGYTF; d_call: .; v_call: TRBV10-3; j_call: TRBJ1-2
cdr3_aa: CAISRETGGANVLTF; d_call: .; v_call: TRBV10-3; j_call: TRBJ2-6
cdr3_aa: CASSLAPGASPLHF; d_call: .; v_call: TRBV7-2; j_call: TRBJ1-6
cdr3_aa: CAWSGWDRDGEQYF; d_call: TRBD1; v_call: TRBV30; j_call: TRBJ2-7
cdr3_aa: CASSPRQGTGEKLFF; d_call: TRBD1; v_call: TRBV3-1; j_call: TRBJ1-4
cdr3_aa: CATSTPQGGPRETQYF; d_call: .; v_call: TRBV15; j_call: TRBJ2-5
cdr3_aa: CSARGGTWETQYF; d_call: TRBD2; v_call: TRBV20-1; j_call: TRBJ2-5
cdr3_aa: CASSIGVQGGETQYF; d_call: .; v_call: TRBV19; j_call: TRBJ2-5
cdr3_aa: CASSYRGLGYTGELFF; d_call: .; v_call: TRBV6-5; j_call: TRBJ2-2
cdr3_aa: CASSKEGDDSPLHF; d_call: .; v_call: TRBV19; j_call: TRBJ1-6
cdr3_aa: CASSFGTDNNSPLHF; d_call: .; v_call: TRBV7-9; j_call: TRBJ1-6
cdr3_aa: CASSSSGAWTDEQFF; d_call: TRBD2; v_call: TRBV7-2; j_call: TRBJ2-1